This T cell receptor beta chain is drawn from a study of Graves' ophthalmopathy and Graves' hyperthyroidism. RNA transcripts yielded amplified TCR beta CDR3 regions. The first-round RT-PCR employed HTBI primers together with the Qiagen OneStep RT-PCR kit. A multiplex PCR was then performed as the second round. In TCRdb, the multiplex PCR reads were re-called with MiXCR into one record per CDR3 protein. Of some 520,000 distinct CDR3 sequences listed, 14% are singletons. CDR1 and CDR2 from the germline V gene are SQVTM and ANQGSEA. The V and J ends lost 4 bases and 4 bases respectively, with 10 bases between them. CDR3 length: 12 residues.

The chain has TRBV29-1 and TRBJ1-2; D unresolved. Sequencing used blood. The clonotype originates from a woman aged 25-40 years with Graves' ophthalmopathy. CDR3 nucleotides: TGCAGCGTTGGTACTGGGTCCTATGGCTACACCTTC. Amino acid sequence: CSVGTGSYGYTF.